Presented here are 21 T cell receptor beta chains from one specimen sequenced in a study of vaccination and CD4 T cells after COVID-19. These receptors have no identified antigens. The treatment was: roughly 10-day PBMC culture with coronavirus spike peptide pools or control peptides (ViraFEST assay). Sequencing of the DNA from cultured CD4+ T cells was carried out with the Oncomine TCR Beta short-read assay. TCRdb redid the calling of the PCR reads with MiXCR, one entry per CDR3 protein. Of roughly 11,000 distinct CDR3 sequences detected, approximately 61% appear once; the ten largest clones hold around 9%. The sample consisted of CD4+ T cells from blood, cultured in vitro. The receptors stem from a human donor who had recovered from COVID-19.

CDR3: CASSEGGRTGELFF. The CDR3 nucleotides are TGCGCCAGCAGTGAGGGGGGGAGGACCGGGGAGCTGTTTTTT. The chain uses TRBV10-1 and TRBJ2-2; D perhaps matches TRBD2 (6 bases). Germline CDR1 WNHNN, CDR2 SYGVQD (reference sequence). V was clipped by 2 bases and J by 5 bases, with 9 bases between them. The CDR3 extends over 14 amino acids.

This chain connects TRBV20-1 to TRBJ2-7; D gene uncertain. This CDR3 has 14 amino acids. Looked up from germline, CDR1 is DFQATT and CDR2 is SNEGSKA (reference sequence). V was trimmed by 6 bases and J by 3 bases, leaving 18 bases between them. CDR3 DNA sequence: TGCAGTGCGAGTTGGGGATCCAGCAGCTACGAGCAGTACTTC. This codes for CSASWGSSSYEQYF.

This clonotype was seen only a few times. This sequence joins TRBV7-2 and TRBJ2-3; D is possibly TRBD2 (5 bases). The CDR3 totals 12 residues. Germline CDR1 SGHTA, CDR2 FQGNSA. Trimming left V 5 bases short and J 6 bases short, with 9 bases between. The CDR3 loop is CASSRTRDTQYF. CDR3 sequence (DNA): TGTGCCAGCAGCAGGACTCGTGATACGCAGTATTTT. The full variable domain, rest sourced from reference TRBV7-2 and TRBJ2-3, is GAGVSQSPSNKVTEKGKDVELRCDPISGHTALYWYRQSLGQGLEFLIYFQGNSAPDKSGLPSDRFSAERTGGSVSTLTIQRTQQEDSAVYLCASSRTRDTQYFGPGTRLTVL.

The chain uses TRBV27 and TRBJ1-1; TRBD1 agrees at 9 bases. CDR3 length equals 14 residues. Germline CDR1 is MNHEY and CDR2 is SMNVEV (reference sequence). V dropped 6 bases and J dropped 11; count of bases not matched to a gene: 13. The CDR3 DNA reads as TGTGCCAGCAGGATCTTACAGGGGGCCCACGTCGCTTTCTTT. Translated, it gives CASRILQGAHVAFF.

The chain carries TRBV5-6 and TRBJ2-7, with a weak D call TRBD1 (6 bases). The V end was cut by 3 bases, the J end by 3 bases, with 16 bases between. The CDR3 covers 15 residues. From germline, CDR1 is SGHDT and CDR2 YYEEEE. The chain's CDR3 is CASSSPQGSGYEQYF. The CDR3 DNA is TGTGCCAGCAGCTCTCCCCAGGGGTCAGGCTACGAGCAGTACTTC.

The CDR3 DNA reads TGTGCCAGCAGCCAGGGGCGCGGCTTGCCCCAGCATTTT. Its protein product is CASSQGRGLPQHF. This chain links TRBV27 with TRBJ1-5; TRBD1 is a possible D gene (6 bases). Trimming shortened V by 6 bases and J by 9 bases, and 15 bases separated the two germline ends. Germline V gene lookup returns CDR1 MNHEY and CDR2 SMNVEV (reference sequence). The length of the CDR3 is 13 residues.

CDR3 nucleotide sequence: TGTGCCAGCAGTTATGGGACTAGGGGAAATGAGCAGTTCTTC. Translated: CASSYGTRGNEQFF. The chain joins TRBV6-5 to TRBJ2-1; 8 bases match TRBD2. Per germline, CDR1 MNHEY and CDR2 SVGAGI. With 3 bases clipped from V and 7 bases from J, the junction kept 5 bases outside the gene matches. CDR3 length: 14 residues.

This clonotype was seen a few times. The chain joins TRBV5-8 to TRBJ2-5, with TRBD1 matching 8 bases. The CDR3 extends over 15 amino acids. Germline loops: CDR1 SGHTS, CDR2 YDEGEE. V lost 3 bases and J lost 3; bases outside the gene matches: 7. CDR3 loop: CASSSGQARKETQYF. The CDR3 coding sequence is TGTGCCAGCAGCTCGGGACAGGCGAGAAAAGAGACCCAGTACTTC.

The rearrangement uses TRBV7-9 and TRBJ1-2, with 8 bases aligning to TRBD1. The CDR3 is 20 amino acids. V was clipped by 1 base and J by 0 bases; unmatched bases: 16. The germline gives CDR1 SEHNR, CDR2 FQNEAQ (reference sequence). In nucleotides, the CDR3 is TGTGCCAGCAGCTTAGTACCCCCGAGGGCAGGGGGCGTATCTAACTATGGCTACACCTTC. Protein product: CASSLVPPRAGGVSNYGYTF. Variable domain in full (rest from reference TRBV7-9 and TRBJ1-2): DTGVSQNPRHKITKRGQNVTFRCDPISEHNRLYWYRQTLGQGPEFLTYFQNEAQLEKSRLLSDRFSAERPKGSFSTLEIQRTEQGDSAMYLCASSLVPPRAGGVSNYGYTFGSGTRLTVV.

This clonotype was picked up a small number of times. This sequence joins TRBV27 and TRBJ2-4; perhaps TRBD1 as D (6 bases). Trimming pared 5 bases from V and 2 bases from J, leaving 10 bases between. The CDR3 sequence is 14 residues long. CDR1 and CDR2 from the germline V gene are MNHEY and SMNVEV (reference sequence). The CDR3 DNA is TGTGCCAGCAGTCAGACAGGACCCAAAAACATTCAGTACTTC. It translates to CASSQTGPKNIQYF.

This clonotype was counted only a few times. The chain uses TRBV28 and TRBJ1-5; D unresolved. The CDR3 loop spans 15 amino acids. Germline lookup yields CDR1 MDHEN and CDR2 SYDVKM. V dropped 3 bases and J dropped 2 bases, with 11 bases sitting between them. The CDR3 bases are TGTGCCAGCAGTTTCCGGGGTGTTGGCAATCAGCCCCAGCATTTT. Its protein product is CASSFRGVGNQPQHF.

This clonotype turned up a few times. The chain links TRBV6-1 to TRBJ2-2; 7 bases match TRBD1. The CDR3 is 13 residues long. V shed 7 bases and J 4 bases; nucleotides not matched to a gene: 3. Germline V gene sequence: CDR1 MNHNS, CDR2 SASEGT. The CDR3 sequence is CASNTGVTGELFF. CDR3 DNA: TGTGCCAGCAATACAGGGGTCACCGGGGAGCTGTTTTTT.

This clonotype has more than one count but fewer than ten. J is TRBJ2-2 and V is TRBV27, with D perhaps being TRBD1 or TRBD2 (5 bases each). V was shortened by 6 bases and J by 1 base, with 15 bases between the two germline ends. Germline CDR1 and CDR2: MNHEY and SMNVEV (reference sequence). The CDR3 extends over 16 amino acids. The CDR3 DNA reads as TGTGCCAGCAGCCCCAGCAGGGCGGGGAACACCGGGGAGCTGTTTTTT. This sequence encodes CASSPSRAGNTGELFF.

The V and J genes are TRBV18 and TRBJ1-1; a possible D gene is TRBD1 (6 bases). This CDR3 spans 14 amino acids. Germline V CDR1 and CDR2: KGHSH, LQKENI. V was trimmed by 3 bases and J by 2 bases, leaving 10 bases between them. The CDR3 bases are TGTGCCAGCTCACCTGACAGGCTTAACACTGAAGCTTTCTTT. This sequence encodes CASSPDRLNTEAFF. The full variable domain, its missing parts supplied by reference TRBV18 and TRBJ1-1, is NAGVMQNPRHLVRRRGQEARLRCSPMKGHSHVYWYRQLPEEGLKFMVYLQKENIIDESGMPKERFSAEFPKEGPSILRIQQVVRGDSAAYFCASSPDRLNTEAFFGQGTRLTVV.

V is TRBV20-1 and J is TRBJ1-2; D possibly corresponds to TRBD1 (5 bases). Trimming shortened V by 2 bases and J by 0 bases, and 13 bases separated the two germline ends. CDR1 DFQATT and CDR2 SNEGSKA come from the germline V gene (reference sequence). The CDR3 covers 15 residues. The CDR3 sequence: CSARLGGDTNYGYTF. The CDR3, as DNA: TGCAGTGCTAGACTTGGGGGGGATACTAACTATGGCTACACCTTC.

V is TRBV4-1 and J is TRBJ1-6, with 7 bases aligning to TRBD1. Germline CDR1 MGHRA, CDR2 YSYEKL. CDR3 length: 18 amino acids. After removal of 0 bases from V and 8 bases from J, the junction contained 13 bases not matched to a gene. The CDR3 sequence: CASSQERQGLGLHSPLHF. CDR3 in DNA: TGCGCCAGCAGCCAAGAACGACAGGGTCTCGGTCTCCATTCACCCCTCCACTTT.

This chain links TRBV10-3 with TRBJ1-1; 8 nucleotides match TRBD1. CDR1 and CDR2 (germline): ENHRY, SYGVKD. J was trimmed by 5 bases and V by 2 bases; bases with no gene match: 4. This CDR3 is 14 amino acids long. CDR3 bases: TGTGCCATCAGTGAGACAGGGGGTAGGACTGAAGCTTTCTTT. Translated: CAISETGGRTEAFF.

The chain is built from TRBV27 and TRBJ2-1, with D tentatively TRBD2 (5 bases). V was trimmed by 10 bases and J by 4 bases, leaving 14 bases between them. CDR3 length equals 13 residues. Looked up from germline, CDR1 is MNHEY and CDR2 is SMNVEV (reference sequence). The CDR3 loop reads CATSGVGYNEQFF. DNA of the CDR3: TGTGCCACCTCCGGGGTAGGGTACAATGAGCAGTTCTTC.

The chain combines TRBV5-1 with TRBJ2-2; the match to TRBD2 covers 10 bases. The CDR3 has 16 amino acids. Germline loops: CDR1 SGHRS, CDR2 YFSETQ. The V gene end was trimmed by 1 base and the J gene end by 2 bases; junction bases not matched to a gene: 2. This CDR3 reads CASSLTSGINTGELFF. The CDR3 DNA is TGCGCCAGCAGCTTGACTAGCGGGATCAACACCGGGGAGCTGTTTTTT.

The table lists this clonotype with a count of one. This chain uses TRBV11-2 with TRBJ1-2, with no clear D. Trimming removed 4 bases at V and 0 bases at J, with 9 bases between. Germline values: CDR1 SGHAT, CDR2 FQNNGV. The CDR3 spans 14 residues. The CDR3 sequence is CASSSENTNYGYTF. The CDR3 region has the DNA TGTGCCAGCAGCTCCGAAAACACTAACTATGGCTACACCTTC. The whole variable domain, remainder taken from reference TRBV11-2 and TRBJ1-2, is EAGVAQSPRYKIIEKRQSVAFWCNPISGHATLYWYQQILGQGPKLLIQFQNNGVVDDSQLPKDRFSAERLKGVDSTLKIQPAKLEDSAVYLCASSSENTNYGYTFGSGTRLTVV.

This clonotype occurred once. The chain joins TRBV5-1 to TRBJ1-2; D is uncertain. CDR3 length: 13 amino acids. V lost 4 bases, J lost 2 bases, and 9 bases lay in between. Germline CDR1 SGHRS, CDR2 YFSETQ. CDR3 nucleotide sequence: TGCGCCAGCAGCCCGACCCTGAACTATGGCTACACCTTC. Its translation is CASSPTLNYGYTF.